The sequence of this T cell receptor beta chain was determined in a study of control samples from healthy donors and cancer patients. Clones were sequenced by immunoSEQ multiplex PCR, and TCRdb holds only the in-frame ones, with some missing. The sample carries 170,000 or so clones, 85% to 95% recorded once. The V and J ends lost 2 bases and 9 bases, in that order; junction bases with no gene match: 10. The germline V gene encodes CDR1 SGHRS and CDR2 YFSETQ. The CDR3 loop spans 15 amino acids. Sequences were obtained from blood. J is TRBJ2-1 and V is TRBV5-1, with 8 positions matching TRBD1. This clonotype was sampled from a man between 18 and 29 years old in good health. DNA for the CDR3: TGCGCCAGCAGCTTACGTGGACAGGGTAAGAGTGAGCAGTTCTTC. Amino acids: CASSLRGQGKSEQFF.